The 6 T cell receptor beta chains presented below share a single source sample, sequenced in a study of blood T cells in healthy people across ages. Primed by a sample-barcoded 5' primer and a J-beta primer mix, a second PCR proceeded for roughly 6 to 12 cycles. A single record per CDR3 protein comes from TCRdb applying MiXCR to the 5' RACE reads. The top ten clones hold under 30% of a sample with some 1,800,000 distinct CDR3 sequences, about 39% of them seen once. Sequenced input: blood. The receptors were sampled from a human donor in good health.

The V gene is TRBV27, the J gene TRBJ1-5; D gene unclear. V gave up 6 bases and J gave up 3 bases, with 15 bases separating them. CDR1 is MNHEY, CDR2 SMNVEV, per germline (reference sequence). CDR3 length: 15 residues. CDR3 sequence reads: CASRSIPNVNQPQHF. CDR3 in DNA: TGTGCCAGCAGATCAATACCCAACGTCAATCAGCCCCAGCATTTT.

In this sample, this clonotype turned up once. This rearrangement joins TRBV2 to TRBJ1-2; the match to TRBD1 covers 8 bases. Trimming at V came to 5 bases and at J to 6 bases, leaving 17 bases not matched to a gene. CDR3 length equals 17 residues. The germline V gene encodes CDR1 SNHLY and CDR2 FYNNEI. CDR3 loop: CASSQPPPWTGLDGYTF. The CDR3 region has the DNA TGTGCCAGCAGTCAACCTCCTCCTTGGACAGGGTTAGATGGCTACACCTTC.

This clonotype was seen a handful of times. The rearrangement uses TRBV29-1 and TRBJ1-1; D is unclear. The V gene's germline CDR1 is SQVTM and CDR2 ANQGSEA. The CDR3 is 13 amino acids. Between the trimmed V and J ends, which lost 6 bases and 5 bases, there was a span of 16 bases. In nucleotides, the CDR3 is TGCAGCGTCGGCAGCCAAACGCGAACTGAAGCTTTCTTT. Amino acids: CSVGSQTRTEAFF.

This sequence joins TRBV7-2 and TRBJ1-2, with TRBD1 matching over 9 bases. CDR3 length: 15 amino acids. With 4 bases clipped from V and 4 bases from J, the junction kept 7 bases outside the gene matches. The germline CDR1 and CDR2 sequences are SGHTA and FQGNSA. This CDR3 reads CASSYGTGPIYGYTF. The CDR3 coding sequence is TGTGCCAGCAGCTATGGGACAGGGCCTATCTATGGCTACACCTTC.

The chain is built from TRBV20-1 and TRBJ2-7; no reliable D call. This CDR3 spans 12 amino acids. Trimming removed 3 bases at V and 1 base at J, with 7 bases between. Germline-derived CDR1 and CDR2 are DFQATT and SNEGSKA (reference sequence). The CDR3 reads CSASVPSYEQYF. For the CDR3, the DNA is TGCAGTGCTAGCGTTCCTTCCTACGAGCAGTACTTC.

The CDR3 DNA reads as TGTGCCACGAGGACTAGCGGGGCGAGCTCCTACAATGAGCAGTTCTTC. Translation gives CATRTSGASSYNEQFF. The rearrangement uses TRBV6-2 or TRBV6-3 and TRBJ2-1; 12 nucleotides agree with TRBD2. V was clipped by 10 bases and J by 0 bases; unmatched bases: 7. The CDR3 sequence is 16 residues long. CDR1 is MNHEY, CDR2 SVGEGT, per germline.